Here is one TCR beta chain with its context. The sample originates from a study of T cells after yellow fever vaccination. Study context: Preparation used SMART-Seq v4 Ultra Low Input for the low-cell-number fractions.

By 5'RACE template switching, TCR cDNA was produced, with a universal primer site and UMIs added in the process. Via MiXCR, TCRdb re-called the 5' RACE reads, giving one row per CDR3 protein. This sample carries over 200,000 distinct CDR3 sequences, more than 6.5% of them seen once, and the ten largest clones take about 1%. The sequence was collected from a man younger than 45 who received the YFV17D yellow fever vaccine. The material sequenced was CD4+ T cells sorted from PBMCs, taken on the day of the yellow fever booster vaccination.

The CDR3 region is CASSFGAVNTEAFF. The CDR3 region has the DNA TGTGCCAGCAGCTTTGGGGCGGTGAACACTGAAGCTTTCTTT. The chain joins TRBV5-6 to TRBJ1-1; maybe TRBD1 (5 bases). In germline, CDR1 is SGHDT, CDR2 YYEEEE. This CDR3 contains 14 residues. V dropped 2 bases and J dropped 0 bases, with 8 bases sitting between them.